This paragraph reports one T cell receptor (beta chain). Its antigen is still unknown. CDR1 is SGHRS and CDR2 is YFSETQ in the germline V gene. The CDR3 runs 16 residues. Template-switch reactions added UMIs with a 6-nucleotide sample barcode. Amplification used two nested PCRs: approximately 15 cycles, then 8 to 10 cycles, on TCRalpha/TCRbeta cDNA. TCRdb reprocessed the 5' RACE reads; each CDR3 protein has one entry and no DNA is given. There are just over 300,000 distinct CDR3 sequences in the sample, with approximately 5.9% held by the top ten. The data were obtained in a study of monozygotic twins with inflammatory bowel disease. The study, taken as a whole, reports: IBD patients share fewer clonotypes with other people than healthy twins do, especially with disease activity. It was not supported that a single strong signal or clonotype was associated with IBD.

What was sequenced was blood. This TCR derives from a human donor with ulcerative colitis or Crohn's disease, or a healthy co-twin of an affected twin (not recorded which). V gene TRBV5-1 combines with J gene TRBJ2-7; TCRdb indicates TRBD2, and absent DNA this call remains unverified. The CDR3 here is CASSLGAGGPGDEQYF. The full variable domain, with the rest looked up from reference TRBV5-1 and TRBJ2-7, is KAGVTQTPRYLIKTRGQQVTLSCSPISGHRSVSWYQQTPGQGLQFLFEYFSETQRNKGNFPGRFSGRQFSNSRSEMNVSTLELGDSALYLCASSLGAGGPGDEQYFGPGTRLTVT.